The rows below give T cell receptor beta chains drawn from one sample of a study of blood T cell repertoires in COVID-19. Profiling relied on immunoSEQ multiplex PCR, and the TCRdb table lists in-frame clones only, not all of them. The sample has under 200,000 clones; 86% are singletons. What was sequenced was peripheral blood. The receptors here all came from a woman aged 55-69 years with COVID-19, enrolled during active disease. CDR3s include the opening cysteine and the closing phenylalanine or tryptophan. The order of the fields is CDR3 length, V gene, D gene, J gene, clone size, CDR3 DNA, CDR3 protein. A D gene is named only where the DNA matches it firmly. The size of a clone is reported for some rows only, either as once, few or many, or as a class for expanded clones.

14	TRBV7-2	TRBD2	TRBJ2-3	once	TGTGCCAGCGGGACGACGGGAGGACCAGATACGCAGTATTTT	CASGTTGGPDTQYF
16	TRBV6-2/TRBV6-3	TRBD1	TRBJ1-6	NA	TGTGCCAGCAGCCCGAGGACAGGGATCCATGGATCACCCCTCCACTTT	CASSPRTGIHGSPLHF
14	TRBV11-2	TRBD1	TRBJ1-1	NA	TGTGCCAGCAGCCTCAGGACAGGAGGGACTGAAGCTTTCTTT	CASSLRTGGTEAFF
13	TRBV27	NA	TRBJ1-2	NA	TGTGCCAGCAGTCCAACAGGGTTCTATGGCTACACCTTC	CASSPTGFYGYTF
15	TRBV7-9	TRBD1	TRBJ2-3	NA	TGTGCCAGCAGCTCCCTAGGACAGGTTGGAGATACGCAGTATTTT	CASSSLGQVGDTQYF
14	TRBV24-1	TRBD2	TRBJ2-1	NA	TGTGCCACCAGTGATGGGACTAGCGGGACCGAGCAGTTCTTC	CATSDGTSGTEQFF
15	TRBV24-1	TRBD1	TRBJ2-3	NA	TGTGCCACCAGTGAAGCGGACAGGAGCACAGATACGCAGTATTTT	CATSEADRSTDTQYF
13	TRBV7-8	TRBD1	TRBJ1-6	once	TGTGCCAGCAGCTCACTGGACAGGGGGCTCCTCCACTTT	CASSSLDRGLLHF
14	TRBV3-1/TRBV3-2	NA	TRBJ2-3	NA	TGTGCCAGCAGACGACCCCGAGCGGGAGATACGCAGTATTTT	CASRRPRAGDTQYF
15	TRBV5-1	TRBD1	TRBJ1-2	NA	TGCGCCAGCAGCGCAGGGACAGCAGGCTCCTATGGCTACACCTTC	CASSAGTAGSYGYTF
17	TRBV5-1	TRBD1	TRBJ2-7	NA	TGCGCCAGCAGCTTGGGGGATGGACAGGGAAGCTCCTACGAGCAGTACTTC	CASSLGDGQGSSYEQYF
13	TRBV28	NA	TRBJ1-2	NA	TGTGCCAGCAGCCCGGCGGGCTTCTATGGCTACACCTTC	CASSPAGFYGYTF
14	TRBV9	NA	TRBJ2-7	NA	TGTGCCAGCAGCCCGCGGCCCGGCGCCTACGAGCAGTACTTC	CASSPRPGAYEQYF
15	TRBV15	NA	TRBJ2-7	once	TGTGCCACCAGCAGAGGTATAGGGGAATCCTACGAGCAGTACTTC	CATSRGIGESYEQYF
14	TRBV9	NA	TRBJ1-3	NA	TGTGCCAGCAGCGTAGGGGGGGTCGGAAACACCATATATTTT	CASSVGGVGNTIYF
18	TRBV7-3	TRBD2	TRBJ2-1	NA	TGTGCCAGCAGCTTAACCGCCCGGGGCCTAGCGGGAGTCAATGAGCAGTTCTTC	CASSLTARGLAGVNEQFF
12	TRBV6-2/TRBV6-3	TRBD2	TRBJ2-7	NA	TGTGCCAGCAGTCGGGGGGCCTACGAGCAGTACTTC	CASSRGAYEQYF
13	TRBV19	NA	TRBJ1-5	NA	TGTGCCAGTAGTATAGATAGGGGTCAGCCCCAGCATTTT	CASSIDRGQPQHF
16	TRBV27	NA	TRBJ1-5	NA	TGTGCCAGCAGTGACCTCGGAGGGGCTCGCAATCAGCCCCAGCATTTT	CASSDLGGARNQPQHF
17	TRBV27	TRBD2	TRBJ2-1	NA	TGTGCCAGCAGTTTAGCGAGCGGGAGGTTTTTTAGGGATGAGCAGTTCTTC	CASSLASGRFFRDEQFF
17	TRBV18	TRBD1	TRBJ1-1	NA	TGTGCCAGCTCACCAGTCAGAACAGGGGGCAGGAACACTGAAGCTTTCTTT	CASSPVRTGGRNTEAFF
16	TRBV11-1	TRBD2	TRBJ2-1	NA	TGTGCCAGCAGCTCACCCGGGACTAGCGGATACAATGAGCAGTTCTTC	CASSSPGTSGYNEQFF
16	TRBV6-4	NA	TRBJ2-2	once	TGTGCCAGCAGTGACTCGGTCGGAGCGAACACCGGGGAGCTGTTTTTT	CASSDSVGANTGELFF
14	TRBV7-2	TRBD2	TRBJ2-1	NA	TGTGCCAGCAGCTTTATCGGGGGGAACAATGAGCAGTTCTTC	CASSFIGGNNEQFF
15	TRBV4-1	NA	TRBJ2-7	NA	TGCGCCAGCAGCCAAGATCGTAGCAACGCCTACGAGCAGTACTTC	CASSQDRSNAYEQYF
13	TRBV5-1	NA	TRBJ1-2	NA	TGCGCCAGCAGCTTGGAGGACACCTATGGCTACACCTTC	CASSLEDTYGYTF
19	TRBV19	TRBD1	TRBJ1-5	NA	TGTGCCAGTAGTATAGCCGGGACAGCTCTGTGGGCTGGCAATCAGCCCCAGCATTTT	CASSIAGTALWAGNQPQHF
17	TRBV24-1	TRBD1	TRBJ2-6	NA	TGTGCCACCAGTGACCTCGGGACAGGGACTGGGGCCAACGTCCTGACTTTC	CATSDLGTGTGANVLTF
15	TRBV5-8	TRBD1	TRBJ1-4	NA	TGTGCCAGCAGCGAAGACAGGGGAGAAAGTGAAAAACTGTTTTTT	CASSEDRGESEKLFF
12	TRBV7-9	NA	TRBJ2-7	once	TGTGCCAGCAGCTTAGGTAGTTACGAGCAGTACTTC	CASSLGSYEQYF
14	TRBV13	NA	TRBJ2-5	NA	TGTGCCAGCAGCTTACGGATCCAGGTAGAGACCCAGTACTTC	CASSLRIQVETQYF
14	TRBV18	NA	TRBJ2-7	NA	TGTGCCAGCTCACAGCGGACAGAAACCTACGAGCAGTACTTC	CASSQRTETYEQYF
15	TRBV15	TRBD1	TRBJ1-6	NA	TGTGCCACCAGCAGAAACCGGGACAGGAATTCACCCCTCCACTTT	CATSRNRDRNSPLHF
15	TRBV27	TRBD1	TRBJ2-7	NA	TGTGCCAGCAGTTTATATCCCAGGGGGCAGGGCGAGCAGTACTTC	CASSLYPRGQGEQYF
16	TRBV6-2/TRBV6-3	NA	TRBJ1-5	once	TGTGCCAGCAGTCCCCACCGGGGGGCGAGCAATCAGCCCCAGCATTTT	CASSPHRGASNQPQHF
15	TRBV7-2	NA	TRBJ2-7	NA	TGTGCCAGCAGCTTAGTCCACGGGAACGCCTACGAGCAGTACTTC	CASSLVHGNAYEQYF
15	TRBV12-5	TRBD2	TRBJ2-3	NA	TGTGCTAGTGACATATGGGGAGGGGGCACAGATACGCAGTATTTT	CASDIWGGGTDTQYF
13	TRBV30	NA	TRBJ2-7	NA	TGTGCCTGGAGTGACCTGGCCAACTACGAGCAGTACTTC	CAWSDLANYEQYF
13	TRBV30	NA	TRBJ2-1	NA	TGTGCCTGGATTAGGGACACCAGGGACGAGCAGTTCTTC	CAWIRDTRDEQFF
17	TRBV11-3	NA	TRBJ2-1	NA	TGTGCCAGCAGCTTATCCTCCCCGGGGATATTCTACAATGAGCAGTTCTTC	CASSLSSPGIFYNEQFF
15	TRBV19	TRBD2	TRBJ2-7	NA	TGTGCCAGTAGTAGGATCTGGGGAGGGGATTACGAGCAGTACTTC	CASSRIWGGDYEQYF
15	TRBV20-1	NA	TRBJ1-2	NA	TGCAGTGCTAGTCCCTGGGAACCATCAAGCGGTGGCTACACCTTC	CSASPWEPSSGGYTF
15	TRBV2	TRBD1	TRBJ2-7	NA	TGTGCCAGCAGTGAGGACAGGAGGAACCATTACGAGCAGTACTTC	CASSEDRRNHYEQYF